The 8 T cell receptor beta chains presented below share a single source sample, sequenced in a study of monozygotic twins with inflammatory bowel disease. TCRdb re-called the 5' RACE reads; every CDR3 protein appears as one record, without DNA. The sample data list over 110,000 distinct CDR3 sequences. Sequenced material: blood. Receptors originate from a human donor with ulcerative colitis or Crohn's disease, or a healthy co-twin of an affected twin (not recorded which).

The chain joins TRBV19 to TRBJ2-7; TCRdb calls TRBD2, which cannot be checked without DNA. CDR1 is LNHDA, CDR2 SQIVND, per germline (reference sequence). This CDR3 has 15 residues. The CDR3 here is CASSLLAESSYEQYF.

The V gene is TRBV19, the J gene TRBJ2-7; TCRdb lists TRBD1, though no DNA is available to test this call. This CDR3 has 15 amino acids. Germline CDR1 and CDR2: LNHDA and SQIVND (reference sequence). The CDR3 loop reads CASSIAQGVPYEQYF.

The rearrangement links TRBV10-3 to TRBJ2-1; TCRdb lists TRBD1, though no DNA is available to test this call. CDR1 ENHRY and CDR2 SYGVKD come from the germline V gene. The CDR3 has 16 residues. The CDR3 is CAISVGGRMSYNEQFF.

CDR3 residues: CASSQVPSTGTYEQYF. The chain couples TRBV4-3 to TRBJ2-7; TCRdb's D call, TRBD1, is unchecked because there is no DNA. The CDR3 length is 16 residues. The germline CDR1 and CDR2 sequences are LGHNA and YSLEER.

The rearrangement uses TRBV25-1 and TRBJ2-1; TCRdb indicates TRBD1, and absent DNA this call remains unverified. The CDR3 is 13 amino acids. Germline CDR1 reads MGHDK; CDR2 reads SYGVNS. This CDR3 reads CASSPGGGNEQFF.

The rearrangement joins TRBV3-1 to TRBJ2-5; the D call from TCRdb, TRBD1, cannot be confirmed without DNA. CDR1 is LGHDT and CDR2 is YNNKEL in the germline V gene (reference sequence). The length of the CDR3 is 13 residues. The CDR3 sequence is CASSQGDQETQYF.

The rearrangement links TRBV4-2 to TRBJ1-5. Germline lookup yields CDR1 LGHNA and CDR2 YNFKEQ. The CDR3 extends over 15 amino acids. The CDR3 spells CASSQEFSWAQPQHF.

The chain uses TRBV29-1 and TRBJ2-7; TCRdb picks TRBD1, but there is no DNA to check that call. The germline V gene encodes CDR1 SQVTM and CDR2 ANQGSEA. The CDR3 is 13 residues long. The CDR3 protein is CSVEDLGGYEQYF.